The entry below describes one T cell receptor beta chain. What it recognizes is unknown. This CDR3 has 12 residues. The V and J ends lost 5 bases and 10 bases respectively, with 15 bases between them. CDR1 is SGHDT and CDR2 is YYEEEE in the germline V gene. The PCR ran on 60 Vbeta and 13 Jbeta primers. Here immunoSEQ multiplex PCR was the method, and the copy in TCRdb shows in-frame clones only, minus some. The sample has under 150,000 clones; 75% to 90% are singletons. Donors sampled were nominally healthy, though unrecorded immune exposures were likely. The sample belongs to a study of cytomegalovirus exposure and HLA in healthy donors. Study in general: Early released data had about 80 million unique TCRs, all coming from HLA-typed donors. General study findings and limits: The study flagged fewer than 200 TCR beta chains as cytomegalovirus-associated. Later work showed greater clonal expansion in HLA-associated TCR beta chains than in equally common others.

The chain joins TRBV5-6 to TRBJ1-2, with TRBD1 as a possible D gene (6 bases). This receptor was obtained from a man aged 25-40 years in good health and CMV-seronegative. Sequences were obtained from PBMCs. CDR3 DNA sequence: TGTGCCAGCAGGATGACACAGGGCGCCTACACCTTC. Its protein product is CASRMTQGAYTF. Filled out from reference TRBV5-6 and TRBJ1-2, the complete variable domain reads DAGVTQSPTHLIKTRGQQVTLRCSPKSGHDTVSWYQQALGQGPQFIFQYYEEEERQRGNFPDRFSGHQFPNYSSELNVNALLLGDSALYLCASRMTQGAYTFGSGTRLTVV.